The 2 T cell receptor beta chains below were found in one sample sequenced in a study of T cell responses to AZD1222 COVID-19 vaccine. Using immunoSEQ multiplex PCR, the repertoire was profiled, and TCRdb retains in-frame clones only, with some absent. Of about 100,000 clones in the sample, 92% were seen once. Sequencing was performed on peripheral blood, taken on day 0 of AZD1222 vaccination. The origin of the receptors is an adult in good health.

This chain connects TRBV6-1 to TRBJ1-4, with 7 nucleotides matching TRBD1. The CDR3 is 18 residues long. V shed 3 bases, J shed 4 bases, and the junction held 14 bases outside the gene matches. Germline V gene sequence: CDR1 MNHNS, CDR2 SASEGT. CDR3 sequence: CASSEDYRGEGVNEKLFF. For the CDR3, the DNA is TGTGCCAGCAGTGAGGATTACAGGGGTGAAGGGGTTAATGAAAAACTGTTTTTT.

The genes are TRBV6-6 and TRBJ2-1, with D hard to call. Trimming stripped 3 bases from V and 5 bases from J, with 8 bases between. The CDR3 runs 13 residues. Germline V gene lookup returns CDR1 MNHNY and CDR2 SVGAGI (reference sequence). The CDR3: CASSYQPNNEQFF. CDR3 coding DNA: TGTGCCAGCAGTTATCAACCCAACAATGAGCAGTTCTTC.